This entry is about one T cell receptor (beta chain). No antigen is known for it. Measured with immunoSEQ multiplex PCR; TCRdb has only the in-frame clones, and not every one. Of roughly 80,000 clones in the sample, roughly 83% were seen once. The data were taken from a study of T cell clones after liver transplantation. Study summary: At least one year of complete immunosuppression withdrawal without enzymes over twice normal defined tolerance.

Study-wide results and limits: In two subjects, few donor cells limited the measurable donor-reactive repertoire.

This CDR3 is 16 amino acids long. CDR1 is LGHNA and CDR2 is YSLEER in the germline V gene. The V and J ends lost 6 bases and 9 bases respectively, with 21 bases between them. The V call is TRBV4-3, the J call TRBJ1-6, with TRBD1 as a possible D gene (6 bases). The clonotype comes from a human patient who received a liver transplant. Some T cells may be supplied by the graft donor. The starting material was CD4+ T cells from blood, obtained at the 22-month timepoint. In DNA form, the CDR3 reads TGCGCCAGCAGGGACCACACGCTCACAGGGATTTCACCCCTCCACTTT. Residues: CASRDHTLTGISPLHF.